Reported below is one T cell receptor beta chain. Its antigen remains unknown. This entry is derived from a study of T cell repertoires in cytomegalovirus infection. CDR1 and CDR2 (germline): SEHNR, FQNEAQ (reference sequence). Trimming took 5 bases from V and 5 from J, leaving 10 bases between them. This CDR3 has 13 amino acids. MiXCR, run by TCRdb on the reads, gives a single entry per CDR3 protein. The sample contains more than 20,000 distinct CDR3 sequences, around 21% of which appear only once. This chain joins TRBV7-9 and TRBJ2-1, with D unclear. The clonotype was recovered from a human donor in good health (CMV status not recorded). Some clones in this sample may be carry-over from other donors' samples. The input for sequencing was CD8+ T cells from cultured PBMCs, taken from culture after CMV antigen stimulation. The CDR3 loop reads CASSLGQNNEQFF. CDR3 nucleotides: TGTGCCAGCAGCCTCGGGCAGAACAATGAGCAGTTCTTC.